Each of the 30 T cell receptor beta chains below was sequenced from the same sample in a study of OX40 agonist ivuxolimab in advanced cancers. Method: immunoSEQ multiplex PCR; TCRdb's copy keeps in-frame clones and lacks some. The data contain tens of thousands of clones, more than 80% of them singletons. Sample: CD4+ or CD8+ T cells sorted from blood, taken in a trial of the OX40 agonist ivuxolimab. The receptors come from an adult with an advanced solid tumor such as melanoma, head and neck, liver or kidney cancer.

The chain carries TRBV11-2 and TRBJ2-1; 7 nucleotides align to TRBD2. After removal of 3 bases from V and 1 base from J, the junction contained 6 bases not matched to a gene. Germline CDR1 is SGHAT and CDR2 is FQNNGV. CDR3 length equals 16 residues. CDR3 loop: CASSFSASGSYNEQFF. In DNA, the CDR3 is TGTGCCAGCAGCTTTTCGGCTAGCGGATCCTACAATGAGCAGTTCTTC.

The chain combines TRBV11-2 with TRBJ2-1; D is unresolved. This CDR3 is built from 13 residues. Per germline, CDR1 SGHAT and CDR2 FQNNGV. V lost 2 bases, J lost 6 bases, and 8 bases lay in between. The chain's CDR3 is CASSLNTVNEQFF. CDR3 bases: TGTGCCAGCAGCTTAAACACTGTCAATGAGCAGTTCTTC.

This chain links TRBV10-3 with TRBJ1-4, with D tentatively TRBD1 (5 bases). V was trimmed by 3 bases and J by 5 bases, leaving 13 bases between them. This CDR3 has 15 amino acids. Germline loops: CDR1 ENHRY, CDR2 SYGVKD. The CDR3 is CAISDVGQRNEKLFF. CDR3 nucleotide sequence: TGTGCCATCAGTGATGTGGGGCAGCGCAATGAAAAACTGTTTTTT.

The chain employs TRBV10-3 and TRBJ2-1, with 8 bases identical to TRBD2. V shed 1 base, J shed 1 base, and the junction held 12 bases outside the gene matches. The CDR3 contains 19 residues. CDR1 is ENHRY and CDR2 is SYGVKD in the germline V gene. In nucleotides, the CDR3 is TGTGCCATCAGTGAGTGGGCTGACGGGAGGGCCAGGTCCTACAATGAGCAGTTCTTC. Translation: CAISEWADGRARSYNEQFF.

The chain links TRBV30 to TRBJ1-4; D is undetermined. The CDR3 is 13 residues long. Germline CDR1 is GTSNPN and CDR2 is SVGIG (reference sequence). V shed 4 bases and J shed 7 bases, with 13 bases lying between them. CDR3 sequence (DNA): TGTGCCTGGACAGCCTCGGAGGGTGAAAAACTGTTTTTT. This encodes CAWTASEGEKLFF.

Here the CDR3 DNA reads TGTGCCAGCAGTGCTACAGCAAGTACTAGCACAGATACGCAGTATTTT. Its translation is CASSATASTSTDTQYF. V and J are TRBV6-1 and TRBJ2-3; no clear D. Germline V gene sequence: CDR1 MNHNS, CDR2 SASEGT. V lost 4 bases to trimming and J lost 0 bases, with 14 bases between them. CDR3 size: 16 residues.

There are a few counts of this clone. The chain joins TRBV9 to TRBJ1-3, with TRBD1 matching 8 bases. Germline values: CDR1 SGDLS, CDR2 YYNGEE. CDR3 size: 15 residues. V was pared by 3 bases and J by 4 bases, with 6 bases of the junction left unmatched. This CDR3 reads CASSEDRGSGNTIYF. In DNA, the CDR3 is TGTGCCAGCAGCGAAGACAGGGGTTCCGGAAACACCATATATTTT.

The J gene is TRBJ2-7, the V gene TRBV6-6; D is perhaps TRBD2 (6 bases). Germline assignment: CDR1 MNHNY and CDR2 SVGAGI (reference sequence). V shed 0 bases and J shed 3 bases, with 15 bases lying between them. This CDR3 region has 16 residues. CDR3 coding DNA: TGTGCCAGCAGTTACTCGTATTCAGCGGGCGACTACGAGCAGTACTTC. It is translated as CASSYSYSAGDYEQYF.

V gene TRBV6-4 combines with J gene TRBJ2-5; a weak D match, TRBD1 (5 bases). This CDR3 contains 19 residues. Trimming left V 8 bases short and J 11 bases short, with 39 bases between. Germline assignment: CDR1 MRHNA and CDR2 SNTAGT. The CDR3 here is CASSTADLTEGLPRGEQYF. In nucleotides, the CDR3 is TGTGCCAGCTCGACAGCTGACCTTACAGAAGGCCTTCCACGAGGAGAGCAGTACTTC.

The CDR3 DNA sequence: TGTGCCAGTAGTATAGGCCTGGCTGGGGCCAACGTCCTGACTTTC. Protein sequence: CASSIGLAGANVLTF. The rearrangement joins TRBV19 to TRBJ2-6, with D unresolved. Trimming took off 1 base at V and 2 bases at J, with 6 bases between the two ends. The CDR3 has 15 amino acids. Germline assignment: CDR1 LNHDA and CDR2 SQIVND (reference sequence).

This clone was picked up a small number of times. J is TRBJ2-3 and V is TRBV6-6; unclear D gene. The CDR3 covers 11 residues. V lost 6 bases and J lost 6, with 7 bases in between. Germline CDR1 is MNHNY and CDR2 is SVGAGI (reference sequence). CDR3 amino acids: CASSPRDTQYF. In nucleotides, the CDR3 is TGTGCCAGCAGCCCCCGGGATACGCAGTATTTT.

The chain recombines TRBV29-1 with TRBJ1-1, with a tentative D call TRBD1 (5 bases). The CDR3 is made up of 13 amino acids. Trimming shortened V by 8 bases and J by 1 base, and 14 bases separated the two germline ends. In germline, CDR1 is SQVTM, CDR2 ANQGSEA. The CDR3 spells CSSYRDPNTEAFF. DNA for the CDR3: TGCAGCTCTTACCGGGACCCGAACACTGAAGCTTTCTTT.

This rearrangement joins TRBV5-6 to TRBJ1-2; D might be TRBD1 (6 bases). Germline CDR1 reads SGHDT; CDR2 reads YYEEEE. Trimming took 6 bases from V and 3 from J, leaving 9 bases between them. The CDR3 loop spans 12 amino acids. CDR3 bases: TGTGCCAGCAACGGACAGCACTATGGCTACACCTTC. Protein: CASNGQHYGYTF.

This chain uses TRBV27 with TRBJ2-1, with 9 nucleotides matching TRBD2. The CDR3 runs to 16 residues. The germline V gene has CDR1 MNHEY and CDR2 SMNVEV (reference sequence). Germline trimming cut 2 bases from V and 7 bases from J; bases unmatched to any gene: 9. CDR3 coding DNA: TGTGCCAGCAGTTTAGACCCTAGCGGGATCGGTAATGAGCAGTTCTTC. It translates to CASSLDPSGIGNEQFF.

The V and J genes are TRBV6-5 and TRBJ2-5, with D tentatively TRBD1 (5 bases). The closer fit of TRBJ2-7 to the DNA end suggests the J call may be wrong. This CDR3 region has 13 residues. Per germline, CDR1 MNHEY and CDR2 SVGAGI. The CDR3 loop reads CASRVGASYEQYF. CDR3 coding DNA: TGTGCCAGCCGGGTTGGGGCCTCCTACGAGCAGTACTTC.

The chain recombines TRBV29-1 with TRBJ1-1; D gene unclear. CDR3 length: 12 residues. Germline CDR1 and CDR2: SQVTM and ANQGSEA. Trimming pared 7 bases from V and 4 bases from J, leaving 13 bases between. The CDR3 spells CSGSEGVTEAFF. The CDR3 nucleotides read TGCAGCGGTAGTGAGGGAGTCACTGAAGCTTTCTTT.

This sequence joins TRBV9 and TRBJ2-5, with D perhaps matching TRBD1 or TRBD2 (5 bases each). The J call may be wrong; the DNA end is better matched by TRBJ2-7. CDR3 length: 14 residues. The germline CDR1 and CDR2 sequences are SGDLS and YYNGEE. CDR3 sequence (DNA): TGTGCCAGCAGGGGACCCGCTAAACACTACGAGCAGTACTTC. It encodes CASRGPAKHYEQYF.

DNA for the CDR3: TGTGCCAGCTCACCAGACAGGATGAACACTGAAGCTTTCTTT. It translates to CASSPDRMNTEAFF. The chain employs TRBV18 and TRBJ1-1, with D possibly matching TRBD1 (6 bases). The CDR3 covers 14 residues. Trimming shortened V by 2 bases and J by 0 bases, and 7 bases separated the two germline ends. CDR1 KGHSH and CDR2 LQKENI come from the germline V gene. Filled out from reference TRBV18 and TRBJ1-1, the complete variable domain reads NAGVMQNPRHLVRRRGQEARLRCSPMKGHSHVYWYRQLPEEGLKFMVYLQKENIIDESGMPKERFSAEFPKEGPSILRIQQVVRGDSAAYFCASSPDRMNTEAFFGQGTRLTVV.

The gene calls are TRBV2 and TRBJ2-4; no firm D call. Trimming left V 6 bases short and J 7 bases short, with 10 bases between. Germline-derived CDR1 and CDR2 are SNHLY and FYNNEI. The CDR3 is made up of 12 amino acids. CDR3: CASSDPGNIQYF. CDR3 coding DNA: TGTGCCAGCAGCGACCCCGGGAACATTCAGTACTTC.

This clone was seen a single time. The chain is built from TRBV4-1 and TRBJ1-2; TRBD1 might be the D (5 bases). V was pared by 0 bases and J by 10 bases, with 9 bases between. The CDR3 sequence is 12 residues long. Germline V gene sequence: CDR1 MGHRA, CDR2 YSYEKL. The CDR3 DNA reads TGCGCCAGCAGCCAAGATTCAGGGTACTACACCTTC. Amino acids: CASSQDSGYYTF.

The chain is built from TRBV5-1 and TRBJ2-3; D is ambiguous. From germline, CDR1 is SGHRS and CDR2 YFSETQ. CDR3 size: 15 residues. V lost 0 bases, J lost 10 bases, and 18 bases lay in between. This CDR3 reads CASSLEAGPPLPQYF. The CDR3 region has the DNA TGCGCCAGCAGCTTGGAAGCAGGCCCACCACTACCGCAGTATTTT.

The rearrangement links TRBV6-1 to TRBJ2-7; tentatively, D is TRBD2 (6 bases). V dropped 3 bases and J dropped 5 bases, with 14 bases sitting between them. The length of the CDR3 is 14 residues. The V gene's germline CDR1 is MNHNS and CDR2 SASEGT. Written as DNA, the CDR3 is TGTGCCAGCAGTGAGCAGGGAGGTAACAACGAGCAGTACGTC. It translates to CASSEQGGNNEQYV.

CDR3 DNA sequence: TGTGCCAGCAGCGTAGGATCTAGCACAGATACGCAGTATTTT. It is translated as CASSVGSSTDTQYF. The chain couples TRBV9 to TRBJ2-3; no clear D gene. Germline values: CDR1 SGDLS, CDR2 YYNGEE. This CDR3 comprises 14 residues. V lost 0 bases and J lost 0, with 5 bases in between.

The CDR3 region is CASSPAGGSGNTIYF. The CDR3, as DNA: TGTGCCAGCTCACCGGCAGGGGGCTCTGGAAACACCATATATTTT. The rearrangement joins TRBV18 to TRBJ1-3, with 7 bases identical to TRBD1. Unmatched junction bases numbered 2, after V lost 3 bases and J lost 0 bases. The CDR3 runs 15 residues. Germline loops: CDR1 KGHSH, CDR2 LQKENI.

This rearrangement joins TRBV7-2 to TRBJ1-3, with D unclear. The germline gives CDR1 SGHTA, CDR2 FQGNSA. The CDR3 has 13 residues. Trimming took 4 bases from V and 2 from J, leaving 6 bases between them. The CDR3 spells CASSSLPGNTIYF. The CDR3 coding sequence is TGTGCCAGCAGCTCCCTACCTGGAAACACCATATATTTT.

This clone was seen a handful of times. The CDR3 loop reads CASSALLGGEQYV. CDR3 bases: TGTGCCAGCAGCGCTCTTTTGGGGGGCGAGCAGTACGTC. This chain uses TRBV7-8 with TRBJ2-7, with D tentatively TRBD2 (6 bases). Germline assignment: CDR1 SGHVS and CDR2 FQNEAQ. CDR3 length equals 13 residues. The V end was cut by 5 bases, the J end by 6 bases, with 14 bases between.

The J gene is TRBJ2-7, the V gene TRBV7-9; D call uncertain. V was trimmed by 2 bases and J by 5 bases, leaving 7 bases between them. The V gene's germline CDR1 is SEHNR and CDR2 FQNEAQ (reference sequence). This CDR3 comprises 12 residues. CDR3 DNA sequence: TGTGCCAGCAGCTTATCGGCAAACGAGCAGTACTTC. Encoded protein: CASSLSANEQYF.

The rearrangement joins TRBV4-2 to TRBJ2-3, with TRBD2 matching over 8 bases. V trimming: 1 base; J trimming: 4 bases; junction bases outside the gene matches: 22. The CDR3 is 21 residues long. CDR1 and CDR2 (germline): LGHNA, YNFKEQ. The CDR3 DNA follows: TGTGCCAGCAGCCAAGTACGTGGCGGGAGGTTCTCATCTGGCTTCTCAGATACGCAGTATTTT. It yields the protein CASSQVRGGRFSSGFSDTQYF.

The rearrangement uses TRBV6-5 and TRBJ1-3; D gene uncertain. Trimming pared 0 bases from V and 0 bases from J, leaving 9 bases between. The CDR3 extends over 16 amino acids. CDR1 and CDR2 (germline): MNHEY, SVGAGI. CDR3 sequence: CASSYSVDLSGNTIYF. CDR3 bases: TGTGCCAGCAGTTACTCAGTGGACCTCTCTGGAAACACCATATATTTT.

The J gene is TRBJ2-3, the V gene TRBV10-3; 9 bases agree with TRBD2. Trimming cost V 5 bases and J 4 bases; bases outside gene matches: 4. CDR3 size: 14 residues. Looked up from germline, CDR1 is ENHRY and CDR2 is SYGVKD. CDR3 loop: CAISLSGSSDTQYF. As DNA, the CDR3 is TGTGCCATCAGTCTTAGCGGGAGCTCAGATACGCAGTATTTT.